A single sample gave rise to the 2 T cell receptor beta chains below, sequenced in a study of identical twins. TCRdb called the 5' RACE reads again in MiXCR, with one record for every CDR3 protein. The top ten clones hold roughly 3.9% of a sample with hundreds of thousands of distinct CDR3 sequences, roughly 7% of them seen once. The same sample was also studied in work on yellow fever vaccine responses in identical twins.

The specimen sequenced was memory (CD45RO+) T cells sorted from blood. The source of these receptors is a young woman in good health.

For the CDR3, the DNA is TGTGCCAGCAAGACGACTAGCTGGGGGAACACCGGGGAGCTGTTTTTT. Translating gives CASKTTSWGNTGELFF. The V gene is TRBV6-1, the J gene TRBJ2-2, with TRBD2 matching over 7 bases. The germline V gene has CDR1 MNHNS and CDR2 SASEGT. V gave up 7 bases and J gave up 1 base; unmatched junction bases: 9. The CDR3 has 16 amino acids.

V is TRBV11-2 and J is TRBJ2-6, with TRBD1 identical over 10 bases. The CDR3 contains 16 residues. Germline CDR1 is SGHAT and CDR2 is FQNNGV. J lost 4 bases, V lost 3 bases, and 3 bases had no gene match. The chain's CDR3 is CASSLTGGGGANVLTF. The DNA for the CDR3 is TGTGCCAGCAGCTTGACAGGGGGCGGGGGGGCCAACGTCCTGACTTTC. Full variable domain (missing parts from reference TRBV11-2 and TRBJ2-6): EAGVAQSPRYKIIEKRQSVAFWCNPISGHATLYWYQQILGQGPKLLIQFQNNGVVDDSQLPKDRFSAERLKGVDSTLKIQPAKLEDSAVYLCASSLTGGGGANVLTFGAGSRLTVL.